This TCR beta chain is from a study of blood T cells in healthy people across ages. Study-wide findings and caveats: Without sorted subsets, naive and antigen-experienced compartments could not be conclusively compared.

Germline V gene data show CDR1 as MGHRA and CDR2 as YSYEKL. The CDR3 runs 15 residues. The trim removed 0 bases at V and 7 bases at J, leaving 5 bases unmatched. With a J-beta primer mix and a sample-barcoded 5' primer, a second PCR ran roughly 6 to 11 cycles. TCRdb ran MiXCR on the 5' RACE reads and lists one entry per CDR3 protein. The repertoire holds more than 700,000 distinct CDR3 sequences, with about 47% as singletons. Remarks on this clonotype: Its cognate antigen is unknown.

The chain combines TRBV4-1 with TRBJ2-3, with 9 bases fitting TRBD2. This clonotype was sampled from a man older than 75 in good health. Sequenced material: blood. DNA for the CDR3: TGCGCCAGCAGCCAAGAAGGGAGCGGGGGGCATACGCAGTATTTT. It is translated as CASSQEGSGGHTQYF.